Each of the 2 T cell receptor beta chains below was sequenced from the same sample in a study of T cell responses to AZD1222 COVID-19 vaccine. The data were produced by immunoSEQ multiplex PCR, yet TCRdb's version contains in-frame clones alone and is incomplete. This repertoire shows roughly 80,000 clones, over 75% found once; its top ten account for about 5.5%. The specimen was peripheral blood, collected on day 0 of MenACWY control vaccination. These receptors all come from an adult in good health.

This clone appeared a single time. This chain joins TRBV7-3 and TRBJ2-1, with 8 bases fitting TRBD1. Germline V gene data show CDR1 as SGHTA and CDR2 as FQGTGA. The CDR3 is made up of 14 amino acids. V trimming: 4 bases; J trimming: 7 bases; junction bases outside the gene matches: 6. The CDR3 loop reads CASSSATGENEQFF. The CDR3 region has the DNA TGTGCCAGCAGCTCGGCGACAGGGGAAAATGAGCAGTTCTTC.

Only a few counts were recorded for this clone. The chain carries TRBV28 and TRBJ1-1; weak D call: TRBD1 (5 bases). The CDR3 spans 15 residues. The V end lost 3 bases, the J end lost 5 bases, and 16 bases lay between the germline ends. CDR1 and CDR2 from the germline V gene are MDHEN and SYDVKM. This CDR3 is CASSLTGEVGTEAFF. CDR3 nucleotide sequence: TGTGCCAGCAGTTTGACGGGGGAGGTTGGGACTGAAGCTTTCTTT. The full variable domain, in which reference TRBV28 and TRBJ1-1 provide the parts outside the CDR3, is DVKVTQSSRYLVKRTGEKVFLECVQDMDHENMFWYRQDPGLGLRLIYFSYDVKMKEKGDIPEGYSVSREKKERFSLILESASTNQTSMYLCASSLTGEVGTEAFFGQGTRLTVV.